Below, 15 T cell receptor beta chains from the same sample are listed, as sequenced in a study of cytomegalovirus exposure and HLA in healthy donors. Amplification used 60 Vbeta primers and 13 Jbeta primers. TCRdb's table, derived via immunoSEQ multiplex PCR, lists solely in-frame clones and lacks some. The table shows over 100,000 clones, with 77% occurring only once. Specimen: PBMCs. The receptor source for this set is a male donor in good health and CMV-seropositive.

The chain uses TRBV18 and TRBJ2-1; possibly TRBD2 for D (5 bases). Trimming stripped 1 base from V and 1 base from J, with 11 bases between. From germline, CDR1 is KGHSH and CDR2 LQKENI. The CDR3 consists of 16 residues. As DNA, the CDR3 is TGTGCCAGCTCACCACGCGGGCAGAAATCCTACAATGAGCAGTTCTTC. Translation gives CASSPRGQKSYNEQFF.

V and J are TRBV27 and TRBJ1-6; possible D gene TRBD1, 5 bases. Germline-derived CDR1 and CDR2 are MNHEY and SMNVEV (reference sequence). Trimming left V 5 bases short and J 7 bases short, with 15 bases between. The CDR3 sequence is 15 residues long. The CDR3 DNA is TGTGCCAGCAGTCAGGACCCCCCAGGGAATTCACCCCTCCACTTT. It translates to CASSQDPPGNSPLHF.

The gene calls are TRBV11-2 and TRBJ1-3; D is ambiguous. Germline CDR1 is SGHAT and CDR2 is FQNNGV. This CDR3 contains 12 residues. Trimming removed 5 bases from V and 4 bases from J, with 6 bases in between. Here the CDR3 DNA reads TGTGCCAGCAGCCGTAGAGGAAACACCATATATTTT. The encoded protein is CASSRRGNTIYF.

This clone was counted between two and nine times. CDR3 loop: CASTGFGGTEAFF. CDR3 in DNA: TGTGCCTCAACGGGATTCGGGGGCACTGAAGCTTTCTTT. The chain joins TRBV7-9 to TRBJ1-1; possible D gene TRBD1, 5 bases. Germline CDR1 reads SEHNR; CDR2 reads FQNEAQ (reference sequence). Trimming cost V 11 bases and J 4 bases, with 17 bases left between them. This CDR3 has 13 amino acids.

This clone was seen a single time. This chain links TRBV28 with TRBJ2-7, with 7 bases lining up with TRBD1. This CDR3 is 15 amino acids long. V gave up 4 bases and J gave up 2 bases; unmatched junction bases: 8. Looked up from germline, CDR1 is MDHEN and CDR2 is SYDVKM. The CDR3 loop reads CASSSGGQPPYEQYF. CDR3 bases: TGTGCCAGCAGTTCTGGGGGACAGCCACCCTACGAGCAGTACTTC.

For this clone: The sample contains more than one DNA sequence encoding this CDR3. The chain employs TRBV9 and TRBJ2-7; TRBD2 agrees at 9 bases. Trimming took 7 bases from V and 1 from J; bases not matched to a gene: 3. The V gene's germline CDR1 is SGDLS and CDR2 YYNGEE. The CDR3 runs to 13 residues. The CDR3 nucleotides read TGTGCCAGCGGAGCGGGAGGTTCCTACGAGCAGTACTTC. The encoded protein is CASGAGGSYEQYF.

This clone was seen a single time. The J gene is TRBJ1-4, the V gene TRBV9, with TRBD1 as a possible D gene (5 bases). Germline values: CDR1 SGDLS, CDR2 YYNGEE. V shed 0 bases and J shed 6 bases, with 9 bases lying between them. The CDR3 is 14 residues long. The CDR3 DNA reads TGTGCCAGCAGCGTAGTGGGGCAAGATGAAAAACTGTTTTTT. Protein: CASSVVGQDEKLFF.

V is TRBV11-3 and J is TRBJ2-1; perhaps TRBD2 as D (6 bases). The CDR3 is made up of 15 amino acids. Germline V lookup: CDR1 SGHNT, CDR2 YENEEA. V gave up 1 base and J gave up 3 bases, with 10 bases separating them. The CDR3 DNA sequence: TGTGCCAGCAGCTTAGGGGGGGAAATCTACAATGAGCAGTTCTTC. This sequence encodes CASSLGGEIYNEQFF.

The chain uses TRBV9 and TRBJ2-7; the match to TRBD2 covers 10 bases. CDR3 length: 17 residues. Germline V gene sequence: CDR1 SGDLS, CDR2 YYNGEE. Trimming cost V 0 bases and J 4 bases; bases outside gene matches: 10. CDR3 amino acids: CASSVGIPSGSAYEQYF. The CDR3 DNA reads as TGTGCCAGCAGCGTAGGCATCCCTAGCGGGAGCGCTTACGAGCAGTACTTC.

The chain carries TRBV19 and TRBJ1-5; 8 bases agree with TRBD1. The J segment lost 0 bases and the V segment lost 4 bases, leaving 14 bases of the junction unmatched. CDR3 length: 19 residues. Germline V gene data show CDR1 as LNHDA and CDR2 as SQIVND (reference sequence). CDR3 nucleotides: TGTGCCAGTAGTACCCTTTCCTCTCTGGACAGGGATAGCAATCAGCCCCAGCATTTT. Its protein is CASSTLSSLDRDSNQPQHF.

V usage is TRBV6-1 and J usage is TRBJ2-7, with 9 bases that match TRBD2. Germline V lookup: CDR1 MNHNS, CDR2 SASEGT. With 4 bases clipped from V and 6 bases from J, the junction kept 10 bases outside the gene matches. This CDR3 has 15 residues. CDR3 in DNA: TGTGCCAGCAGTGGCCCCGGGACTAGCTATCGCGAGCAGTACTTC. Translated: CASSGPGTSYREQYF.

J is TRBJ1-5 and V is TRBV6-5, with D unclear. Trimming shortened V by 2 bases and J by 9 bases, and 11 bases separated the two germline ends. CDR1 and CDR2 (germline): MNHEY, SVGAGI. The CDR3 extends over 13 amino acids. In DNA, the CDR3 is TGTGCCAGCAGTTACGGGAGGATTGGGCCCCAGCATTTT. It codes for CASSYGRIGPQHF.

The chain carries TRBV15 and TRBJ1-5; D possibly corresponds to TRBD1 (5 bases). Trimming took 0 bases from V and 0 from J, leaving 15 bases between them. This CDR3 region has 18 residues. From germline, CDR1 is LNHNV and CDR2 YYDKDF (reference sequence). For the CDR3, the DNA is TGTGCCACCAGCAGAGAGGTTTTGGGGCGGACTAGCAATCAGCCCCAGCATTTT. This sequence encodes CATSREVLGRTSNQPQHF.

The CDR3, as DNA: TGTGCCAGCAGCGTAGCGGGAGGGACCTACGAGCAGTACTTC. Translated: CASSVAGGTYEQYF. The chain uses TRBV9 and TRBJ2-7; 8 nucleotides line up with TRBD2. This CDR3 comprises 14 residues. Germline V lookup: CDR1 SGDLS, CDR2 YYNGEE. Germline trimming cut 0 bases from V and 2 bases from J; bases unmatched to any gene: 1.

The chain couples TRBV6-5 to TRBJ2-3, with no clear D. Germline V CDR1 and CDR2: MNHEY, SVGAGI. The germline V and J ends were trimmed by 4 bases and 3 bases, with 11 bases remaining between them. The CDR3 totals 14 residues. The CDR3 nucleotides are TGTGCCAGCAGTTCCGAAAGACTGACAGATACGCAGTATTTT. Protein product: CASSSERLTDTQYF.